Each of the 10 T cell receptor beta chains below was sequenced from the same sample in a study of glioma-infiltrating T cells. The iRepertoire nested amplicon-rescue multiplex PCR amplified TCR alpha and beta CDR3s from RNA. TCRdb recomputed calls from the multiplex PCR reads with MiXCR, one row per CDR3 protein. Of about 180,000 distinct CDR3 sequences listed, roughly two fifths are singletons. Sample: glioma tissue, nonneoplastic brain tissue, or PBMCs (not recorded which). The receptors were gathered from a human donor with low-grade glioma or glioblastoma, undergoing nonglioma brain surgery, or in good health (not recorded which).

Turning to this clonotype: A much larger clone is a single base away; this may be a read error. The chain combines TRBV2 with TRBJ2-5; D call uncertain. Germline CDR1 is SNHLY and CDR2 is FYNNEI. The CDR3 contains 12 residues. The CDR3 nucleotides read TGTGCCAGCAGCGTCAGGAAAGAGAGCCAGTACTTC. It translates to CASSVRKESQYF. The whole variable domain, filled in from reference TRBV2 and TRBJ2-5, reads EPEVTQTPSHQVTQMGQEVILRCVPISNHLYFYWYRQILGQKVEFLVSFYNNEISEKSEIFDDQFSVERPDGSNFTLKIRSTKLEDSAMYFCASSVRKESQYFGPGTRLLVL.

This clonotype was detected a few times. CDR3 protein: CSVGHTDTQYF. CDR3 bases: TGCAGCGTTGGACACACAGATACGCAGTATTTT. The V and J genes are TRBV29-1 and TRBJ2-3; no clear D. This CDR3 region has 11 residues. Germline CDR1 is SQVTM and CDR2 is ANQGSEA. V shed 4 bases and J shed 2 bases, with 4 bases lying between them.

Worth noting for this clonotype: Just one base apart from a much larger clone, this may be a read error. This chain uses TRBV28 with TRBJ1-2; the D is unclear. CDR1 is MDHEN and CDR2 is SYDVKM in the germline V gene. V was cut by 5 bases and J by 4 bases, with 17 bases left in between. There are 15 residues in the CDR3. The CDR3 loop reads CASSPTSRTIYGYTF. CDR3 nucleotide sequence: TGTGCCAGCAGTCCCACCTCGCGCACCATCTATGGCTACACCTTC.

This rearrangement joins TRBV28 to TRBJ1-1; 8 nucleotides line up with TRBD1. Germline trimming cut 7 bases from V and 2 bases from J; bases unmatched to any gene: 18. Germline V gives CDR1 MDHEN, CDR2 SYDVKM. This CDR3 is 18 amino acids long. The CDR3 is CASTIKVWTGTVNTEAFF. In DNA, the CDR3 is TGTGCCAGCACCATTAAGGTCTGGACAGGGACGGTCAACACTGAAGCTTTCTTT.

Notes on this clonotype: This clone may be a read error of a much larger clone one base away. V usage is TRBV25-1 and J usage is TRBJ1-3; D is perhaps TRBD1 (5 bases). The CDR3 totals 17 residues. Trimming stripped 1 base from V and 4 bases from J, with 17 bases between. Germline values: CDR1 MGHDK, CDR2 SYGVNS. In DNA, the CDR3 is TGTGCCAGCAGTGAATCCTCCCCAGGGATAGGAGGAAACACCATATATTTT. It codes for CASSESSPGIGGNTIYF.

Comment on this clonotype: This clone may be a read error of a much larger clone one base away. This chain uses TRBV28 with TRBJ2-7, with D perhaps TRBD2 (5 bases). CDR1 MDHEN and CDR2 SYDVKM come from the germline V gene. The CDR3 is 14 amino acids. The CDR3 nucleotides are TGTGCCAGCAGGGCCTGGACGGATGACTACGAGAAGTACTTC. Its protein is CASRAWTDDYEKYF.

This clonotype was seen repeatedly, ten times or more. The chain couples TRBV4-1 to TRBJ1-2; TRBD1 might be the D (5 bases). The CDR3 covers 15 residues. In germline, CDR1 is MGHRA, CDR2 YSYEKL. The ends were cut back, 0 bases at V and 4 bases at J, with 12 bases in the middle. The CDR3 DNA reads TGCGCCAGCAGCCAAGACCGGTGGGGGGTCTATGGCTACACCTTC. Translating gives CASSQDRWGVYGYTF.

Regarding this clonotype: One base away lies a much larger clone, so this may be a sequencing read error. The chain links TRBV7-2 to TRBJ2-1; D unresolved. The V gene's germline CDR1 is SGHTA and CDR2 FQGNSA. This CDR3 spans 15 amino acids. This CDR3 is CASILSISSYNEQFF. The CDR3 DNA reads TGTGCCAGCATCTTAAGTATCAGCTCCTACAATGAGCAGTTCTTC.

With respect to this clonotype: One end of the junction does not line up with germline, which may come from a read error. V usage is TRBV2 and J usage is TRBJ2-7; 7 bases align to TRBD2. CDR1 and CDR2 from the germline V gene are SNHLY and FYNNEI. This CDR3 has 13 residues. As DNA, the CDR3 is TGTACCAGCAGGGACTACGGTCCCTTGGAGCAGTACTTC. Translation gives CTSRDYGPLEQYF.

As regards this clonotype: With a much larger clone just one base away, this may be a read error. The V gene is TRBV15, the J gene TRBJ1-6, with D maybe TRBD1 (6 bases). The CDR3 spans 14 residues. V was shortened by 7 bases and J by 9 bases, with 16 bases between the two germline ends. Germline CDR1 LNHNV, CDR2 YYDKDF (reference sequence). In nucleotides, the CDR3 is TGTGCCACCATCAAAGGGTGGGGGGCTTCACCCCTCCACTTT. It encodes CATIKGWGASPLHF.